This T cell receptor (beta chain) stems from a study of PD-1 blockade in mismatch repair-deficient tumors. Germline trimming cut 8 bases from V and 1 base from J; bases unmatched to any gene: 14. The CDR3 extends over 16 amino acids. In germline, CDR1 is SQVTM, CDR2 ANQGSEA. Repertoires were generated with immunoSEQ multiplex PCR, while TCRdb's copy carries only in-frame clones and drops some. This table has some 97,000 clones, 65% to 85% appearing once. Specimen: peripheral blood, collected roughly eight months after starting pembrolizumab. This chain joins TRBV29-1 and TRBJ2-3; 8 positions match TRBD1. This TCR was recovered from an adult with mismatch repair-deficient cancer. The CDR3: CSSSLTGTGGTDTQYF. The CDR3 nucleotides read TGCAGCTCTAGCCTGACCGGGACAGGAGGCACAGATACGCAGTATTTT.